This T cell receptor beta chain was recorded in a study of T cells in Graves' hyperthyroidism and ophthalmopathy. Hyperthyroidism was newly diagnosed in patients aged 18 to 65 (duration under 2 months). What was amplified from RNA transcripts were TCR beta CDR3 regions. HTBI primers were used for first-round RT-PCR of the TCR CDR3. TCRdb itself ran the multiplex PCR reads through MiXCR, one entry per CDR3 protein. The sample shows around 520,000 distinct CDR3 sequences, approximately 15% of them seen only once. The CDR3 runs to 16 residues. Trimming took 5 bases from V and 7 from J; bases not matched to a gene: 13. CDR1 and CDR2 (germline): LNHNV, YYDKDF (reference sequence). This clonotype was detected many times.

Input material: blood. This clonotype was obtained from a woman between 18 and 29 years old with Graves' hyperthyroidism. The J gene is TRBJ2-5, the V gene TRBV15; 10 bases agree with TRBD2. CDR3 sequence (DNA): TGTGCCACCAGCGAGATGGGGACTAGCGACCTGGGGACCCAGTACTTC. Protein: CATSEMGTSDLGTQYF.